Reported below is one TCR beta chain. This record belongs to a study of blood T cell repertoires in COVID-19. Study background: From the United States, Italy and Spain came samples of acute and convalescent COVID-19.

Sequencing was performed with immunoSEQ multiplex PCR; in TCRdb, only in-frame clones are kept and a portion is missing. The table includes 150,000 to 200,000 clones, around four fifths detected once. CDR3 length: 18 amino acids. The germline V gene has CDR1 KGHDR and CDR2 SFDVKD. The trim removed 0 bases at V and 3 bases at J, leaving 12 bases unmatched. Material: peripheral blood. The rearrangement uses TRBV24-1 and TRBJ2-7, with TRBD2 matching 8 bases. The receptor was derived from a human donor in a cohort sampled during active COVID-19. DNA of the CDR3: TGTGCCACCAGTGATTTGTGTTACGGCGGGAGGCTCGACTACGAGCAGTACTTC. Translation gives CATSDLCYGGRLDYEQYF.